Listed below are T cell receptor beta chains from one sample, sequenced in a study of regulatory T cells in long-lasting Graves disease. TCRdb analysed the multiplex PCR reads with MiXCR anew, one entry per CDR3 protein. The data contain roughly 560,000 distinct CDR3 sequences, about 16% of them singletons. These data also formed part of another study, on T cells in Graves' hyperthyroidism and ophthalmopathy.

The sample was peripheral blood mononuclear cells (PBMCs), taken at new diagnosis, from a patient treated with antithyroid drugs. All receptors derive from a woman between 40 and 65 years old with Graves disease. Each CDR3 is given with its conserved first and last residue. D genes are given only for firm matches. Clone sizes are given selectively: once, few, many, or a class where the clone is expanded.

CDR3 DNA: TGTGCCAGCTCCACGGAGGGCTTAGGAAACACCATATATTTT; CDR3 protein: CASSTEGLGNTIYF; V gene: TRBV18; clone size: NA; J gene: TRBJ1-3; D gene: NA
CDR3 DNA: TGCGCCAGCAGCCTGTTGCCGGGACAGGGGTTAACAGATACGCAGTATTTT; CDR3 protein: CASSLLPGQGLTDTQYF; V gene: TRBV5-1; clone size: many; J gene: TRBJ2-3; D gene: TRBD1
CDR3 DNA: TGCGCCAGCAGTGAGGCGGTCGAGTATTCACCCCTCCACTTT; CDR3 protein: CASSEAVEYSPLHF; V gene: TRBV10-2; clone size: few; J gene: TRBJ1-6; D gene: NA
CDR3 DNA: TGTGCCAGCAGCCAGGGCGGTAACACTGAAGCTTCCTTT; CDR3 protein: CASSQGGNTEASF; V gene: TRBV3-1; clone size: NA; J gene: TRBJ1-1; D gene: NA
CDR3 DNA: TGTGCCAGCAGTTATATCGGCCGGGGGACCCAGTACTTC; CDR3 protein: CASSYIGRGTQYF; V gene: TRBV28; clone size: few; J gene: TRBJ2-5; D gene: NA
CDR3 DNA: TGCAGCGTTGTGGGGGCCTCTACAGGGGCGGGAGGCTACACCTTC; CDR3 protein: CSVVGASTGAGGYTF; V gene: TRBV29-1; clone size: NA; J gene: TRBJ1-2; D gene: TRBD1
CDR3 DNA: TGTGCCAGTAGTATCGGTCCGGAGCGAGGGCCCCAGCATTTT; CDR3 protein: CASSIGPERGPQHF; V gene: TRBV19; clone size: many; J gene: TRBJ1-5; D gene: NA
CDR3 DNA: TGTGCCAGCACCCGGGGACAGGAATATAGCAATCAGCCCCAGCATTTT; CDR3 protein: CASTRGQEYSNQPQHF; V gene: TRBV6-1; clone size: many; J gene: TRBJ1-5; D gene: TRBD1
CDR3 DNA: TGTGCCAGCAGTTTAGGCCGCCGACACAATGAGCAGTTCTTC; CDR3 protein: CASSLGRRHNEQFF; V gene: TRBV12-3/TRBV12-4; clone size: NA; J gene: TRBJ2-1; D gene: NA
CDR3 DNA: TGTGCCAGCAGCCGGAGCAGGGTCTACGAGCAGTACTTC; CDR3 protein: CASSRSRVYEQYF; V gene: TRBV3-1; clone size: many; J gene: TRBJ2-7; D gene: NA
CDR3 DNA: TGTGCCAGCAGTTCACAGGTCCTAGGGCCCCAGCATTTT; CDR3 protein: CASSSQVLGPQHF; V gene: TRBV27; clone size: NA; J gene: TRBJ1-5; D gene: NA
CDR3 DNA: TGCAGCGTTGGCGGACAGAGCTCTGGGGCCAACGTCCTGACTTTC; CDR3 protein: CSVGGQSSGANVLTF; V gene: TRBV29-1; clone size: NA; J gene: TRBJ2-6; D gene: NA
CDR3 DNA: TGTGCCAGCATGGTCAGGGATGGTTCCTATGGCTACACCTTC; CDR3 protein: CASMVRDGSYGYTF; V gene: TRBV2; clone size: many; J gene: TRBJ1-2; D gene: NA
CDR3 DNA: TGCAGTGCTAGAGATTTGGTAGATAGCACAGATACGCAGTATTTT; CDR3 protein: CSARDLVDSTDTQYF; V gene: TRBV20-1; clone size: many; J gene: TRBJ2-3; D gene: NA
CDR3 DNA: TGTGCCCTGGAGGGCCAGGGAGAATACGAGCAGTACTTC; CDR3 protein: CALEGQGEYEQYF; V gene: TRBV30; clone size: many; J gene: TRBJ2-7; D gene: NA
CDR3 DNA: TGTGCCAGCAGCTTAGGTGGTGTCTCCCTTCTACGGCAGTACTTC; CDR3 protein: CASSLGGVSLLRQYF; V gene: TRBV7-9; clone size: many; J gene: TRBJ2-5; D gene: NA
CDR3 DNA: TGTGCCACATGGGGGGGGAGGCGCAATCAGCCCCAGCATTTT; CDR3 protein: CATWGGRRNQPQHF; V gene: TRBV19; clone size: few; J gene: TRBJ1-5; D gene: NA
CDR3 DNA: TGTGCCAGCAGCCCGGACAGGAACCAAGAGACCCAGTACTTC; CDR3 protein: CASSPDRNQETQYF; V gene: TRBV3-1; clone size: few; J gene: TRBJ2-5; D gene: TRBD1
CDR3 DNA: TGCGCCAGCAGCTTGGGGGTAGCTATCTACGAGCAGTACTTC; CDR3 protein: CASSLGVAIYEQYF; V gene: TRBV5-1; clone size: once; J gene: TRBJ2-7; D gene: NA
CDR3 DNA: TGTGCCAGCAGCCAAGAGGGACCACACACCATATATTTT; CDR3 protein: CASSQEGPHTIYF; V gene: TRBV14; clone size: many; J gene: TRBJ1-3; D gene: NA
CDR3 DNA: TGTGCCAGCAGCTCCCGATTCTCAGATACGCAGTATTTT; CDR3 protein: CASSSRFSDTQYF; V gene: TRBV11-2; clone size: many; J gene: TRBJ2-3; D gene: NA
CDR3 DNA: TGTGCCAGCAGGCCGCCGGGGAGGAACACTGAAGCTTTCTTT; CDR3 protein: CASRPPGRNTEAFF; V gene: TRBV6-2/TRBV6-3; clone size: few; J gene: TRBJ1-1; D gene: NA
CDR3 DNA: TGTGCCAGCAGCTTAGCCTTTGGACAGGGGCATAATTCACCCCTCCACTTT; CDR3 protein: CASSLAFGQGHNSPLHF; V gene: TRBV7-8; clone size: NA; J gene: TRBJ1-6; D gene: TRBD1
CDR3 DNA: TGTGCCAGCGCCGAGGGGGGGGTCGCTTTCGTGAACACTGAAGCTTTCTTT; CDR3 protein: CASAEGGVAFVNTEAFF; V gene: TRBV7-9; clone size: many; J gene: TRBJ1-1; D gene: NA
CDR3 DNA: TGCAGTGCTGGAAGCCCCTTATCGAGGGACCGCAATCAGCCCCAGCATTTT; CDR3 protein: CSAGSPLSRDRNQPQHF; V gene: TRBV20-1; clone size: NA; J gene: TRBJ1-5; D gene: NA
CDR3 DNA: TGTGCCACCAGTGATTTTTCAGGTGGTAGCAATCAGCCCCAGCATTTT; CDR3 protein: CATSDFSGGSNQPQHF; V gene: TRBV24-1; clone size: many; J gene: TRBJ1-5; D gene: NA
CDR3 DNA: TGTGCCAGCAGCTTAGCTGGGACAGGGCTCGGCTATGGCTACACCTTC; CDR3 protein: CASSLAGTGLGYGYTF; V gene: TRBV7-9; clone size: few; J gene: TRBJ1-2; D gene: TRBD1
CDR3 DNA: TGTGCCAGCAGTGGTGGGTTAGCGGGGGTAGGAGAGCAGTTCTTC; CDR3 protein: CASSGGLAGVGEQFF; V gene: TRBV6-1; clone size: many; J gene: TRBJ2-1; D gene: TRBD2
CDR3 DNA: TGTGCCAGCAGGACTTTATCGAACACTGAAGCTTTCTTT; CDR3 protein: CASRTLSNTEAFF; V gene: TRBV6-1; clone size: NA; J gene: TRBJ1-1; D gene: NA
CDR3 DNA: TGTGCCAGCACCCAACGCGTTACTGAAGCTTTCTTT; CDR3 protein: CASTQRVTEAFF; V gene: TRBV2; clone size: many; J gene: TRBJ1-1; D gene: NA
CDR3 DNA: TGTGCCAGCAGCGCTAGCGGGACTCTAGATACGCAGTATTTT; CDR3 protein: CASSASGTLDTQYF; V gene: TRBV12-3/TRBV12-4; clone size: NA; J gene: TRBJ2-3; D gene: TRBD2
CDR3 DNA: TGTGCCAGCAGCCGCTCGACAGGGGGGAATCAGCCCCAGCATTTT; CDR3 protein: CASSRSTGGNQPQHF; V gene: TRBV27; clone size: few; J gene: TRBJ1-5; D gene: TRBD1